This T cell receptor (beta chain) was identified during a study of CD8 T cells in ankylosing spondylitis. CDR1 is SGHTS, CDR2 YDEGEE, per germline. The CDR3 runs to 14 residues. V was cut by 1 base and J by 6 bases, with 12 bases left in between. TCRdb ran MiXCR on the 5' RACE reads and lists one entry per CDR3 protein. The sample lists 80,000 to 90,000 distinct CDR3 sequences, 27% seen once, with over 50% in the top ten. Study conclusions and caveats: As reported, disease-linked clones showed significant enrichment in matched ankylosing spondylitis synovial fluid.

This clonotype was picked up many times. Its target is not known. Sequencing was performed on blood, either unsorted or a sorted T cell fraction (not recorded which). This sequence originates from a male donor with ankylosing spondylitis or in good health (not recorded which). The J gene is TRBJ2-3, the V gene TRBV5-8, with D maybe TRBD1 (5 bases). The CDR3 nucleotides read TGTGCCAGCAGCTTGACTGTGGGGCCGGATACGCAGTATTTT. Amino acids: CASSLTVGPDTQYF.